Sequencing of this T cell receptor (beta chain) was carried out in a study of blood T cell repertoires in COVID-19. V shed 0 bases and J shed 3 bases, with 15 bases lying between them. Looked up from germline, CDR1 is SGHKS and CDR2 is YYEKEE (reference sequence). This CDR3 is 16 amino acids long. Data came from immunoSEQ multiplex PCR; TCRdb stores just in-frame clones and leaves some out. The sample carries about 200,000 clones, less than 90% recorded once. The V call is TRBV5-5, the J call TRBJ1-1; no clear D gene. Material: PBMCs or T cells enriched from blood (not recorded which). This TCR came from a woman in her 30s who had been exposed to COVID-19. CDR3 in DNA: TGTGCCAGCAGCTTGGATGGAGGTGCCGGTCACACTGAAGCTTTCTTT. This translates into CASSLDGGAGHTEAFF.